This T cell receptor (beta chain) was retrieved from a study of blood T cell repertoires in COVID-19. In the study overall: Acute and convalescent COVID-19 samples came from the United States, Italy and Spain.

Generated by immunoSEQ multiplex PCR, the TCRdb table keeps only in-frame clones and is missing some. The table shows 75,000 to 95,000 clones, with over 70% occurring only once. CDR1 is SNHLY, CDR2 FYNNEI, per germline. Trimming removed 5 bases from V and 0 bases from J, with 15 bases in between. This CDR3 contains 16 residues. Sequencing was performed on peripheral blood. This chain joins TRBV2 and TRBJ2-3; maybe TRBD2 (5 bases). The origin of this receptor is a human donor in a cohort sampled during active COVID-19. For the CDR3, the DNA is TGTGCCAGCAGTCGAAGAGGGTCCTTGAGCACAGATACGCAGTATTTT. Residues: CASSRRGSLSTDTQYF.